This TCR beta chain was retrieved from a study of shared clonotypes between healthy human individuals. Study-level results: Sorted-subset samples were not fully sequenced, rarefaction indicated. The study generally estimated greater richness for naive than memory subsets. Clonotypes which were not shared had lower generation probabilities than clonotypes that all four donors shared.

A word on this clone: Antigen unknown.

The investigators split CD4+ cells into a CD45RA+ naive subset and a CD45RA-negative memory subset. The CDR3 runs 16 residues. The V gene's germline CDR1 is KGHSH and CDR2 LQKENI. The V gene end was trimmed by 4 bases and the J gene end by 0 bases; junction bases not matched to a gene: 5. Measured with immunoSEQ multiplex PCR; TCRdb has only the in-frame clones, and not every one. The table includes about 1.5 million clones, approximately 98% detected once. Sequencing was carried out using naive CD4+ T cells sorted from blood. Documented subset: CD45RA+ positively selected. The chain uses TRBV18 and TRBJ1-3; 8 bases align to TRBD1. This receptor was obtained from a man aged 25-45 years in good health. The CDR3 reads CASSLRTGSSGNTIYF. For the CDR3, the DNA is TGTGCCAGCTCACTTAGGACAGGGAGCTCTGGAAACACCATATATTTT.